This T cell receptor (beta chain) came from a study of control samples from healthy donors and cancer patients. This CDR3 contains 11 residues. Per germline, CDR1 DFQATT and CDR2 SNEGSKA (reference sequence). V lost 5 bases, J lost 0 bases, and 5 bases lay in between. The method was immunoSEQ multiplex PCR; TCRdb's version includes in-frame clones alone and lacks a portion of them. The sample holds under 150,000 clones; around 89% are singletons and the top ten take 1.1%. The sequenced sample consisted of PBMCs. This sequence was found in a woman aged 45-65 years with colorectal cancer. The J gene is TRBJ2-7, the V gene TRBV20-1; unclear D gene. CDR3 DNA: TGCAGTGCTCCTAGCTCCTACGAGCAGTACTTC. This translates into CSAPSSYEQYF.